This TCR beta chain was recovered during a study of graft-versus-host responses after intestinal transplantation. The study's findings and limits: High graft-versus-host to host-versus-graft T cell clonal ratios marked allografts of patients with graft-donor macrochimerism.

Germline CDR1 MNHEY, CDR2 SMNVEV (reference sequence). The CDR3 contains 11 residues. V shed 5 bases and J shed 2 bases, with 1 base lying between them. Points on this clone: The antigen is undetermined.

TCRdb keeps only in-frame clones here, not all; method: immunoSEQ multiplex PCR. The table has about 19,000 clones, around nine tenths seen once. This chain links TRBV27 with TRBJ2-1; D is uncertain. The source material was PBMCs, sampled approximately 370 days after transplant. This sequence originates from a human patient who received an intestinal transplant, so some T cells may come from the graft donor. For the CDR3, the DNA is TGTGCCAGCAGTGCCTACAATGAGCAGTTCTTC. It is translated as CASSAYNEQFF.